This T cell receptor beta chain was sequenced for a study of T cell repertoires in cytomegalovirus infection. Study-level information: Public TCR beta signatures indicated both CMV infection and matching HLA type. Notes on the study in general: Summed frequency of public TCR beta families distinguished CMV carriers with the relevant HLA. Dominating the ex vivo response were HLA-C-restricted CMV-specific TCR beta clonotypes.

By its share, this clonotype is medium-sized (0.01 to 0.1%). Its target is not known. A single record per CDR3 protein comes from TCRdb applying MiXCR to the reads. The table shows about 460,000 distinct CDR3 sequences, with roughly 10% occurring only once. Germline CDR1 SGHTA, CDR2 FQGNSA. This CDR3 has 13 amino acids. The V and J ends lost 5 bases and 4 bases respectively, with 9 bases between them. The specimen was PBMCs. The V gene is TRBV7-2, the J gene TRBJ2-1; the D gene is possibly TRBD2 (6 bases). This TCR was sampled from a human donor in good health (CMV status not recorded). Some clones in this sample may be carry-over from other donors' samples. CDR3 coding DNA: TGTGCCAGCAGCATCGGGGGTTACAATGAGCAGTTCTTC. It encodes CASSIGGYNEQFF.